This is a list of T cell receptor beta chains from one sample in a study of CD8 T cells in ankylosing spondylitis. From the 5' RACE reads, TCRdb called clonotypes with MiXCR, one entry per CDR3 protein. The profile covers approximately 25,000 distinct CDR3 sequences, with under 3% appearing a single time and 7.7% taken by the ten largest. The sequenced material came from blood, either unsorted or a sorted T cell fraction (not recorded which). The receptors here all came from a female donor with ankylosing spondylitis or in good health (not recorded which). CDR3s include the opening cysteine and the closing phenylalanine or tryptophan. The D gene is left open where the match is weak. Clone size is shown for a subset of rows, as once, few, many or a class of expanded clone.

d_call clone_size j_call v_call cdr3_nt cdr3_aa
TRBD2 many TRBJ2-5 TRBV9 TGTGCCAGCAGCCCCCGGAAGGCGGGGGGAGAGACCCAGTACTTC CASSPRKAGGETQYF
- many TRBJ1-2 TRBV9 TGTGCCAGCAGCGTAGGCGGACCCAACCTTGGGGACTATGGCTACACCTTC CASSVGGPNLGDYGYTF
TRBD1 many TRBJ1-1 TRBV9 TGTGCCACCCACAATCGACGACAGGGGGAAGATGTGAACACTGAAGCTTTCTTT CATHNRRQGEDVNTEAFF
TRBD2 many TRBJ2-3 TRBV9 TGTGCCAGCAGCTCCTCGGGGGGGCCTAGCACAGATACGCAGTATTTT CASSSSGGPSTDTQYF
- medium-sized TRBJ2-5 TRBV9 TGTGCCAGCAGCGTATGGAGCAGCGGGGAGACCCAGTACTTC CASSVWSSGETQYF
- medium-sized TRBJ2-3 TRBV9 TGTGCCAGCAGCGTAGGGGATCTAGTCTACACAGATACGCAGTATTTT CASSVGDLVYTDTQYF
- many TRBJ1-3 TRBV9 TGTGCCAGCAGCGTGGAGGGAGCTGGAAACACCATATATTTT CASSVEGAGNTIYF
- many TRBJ1-3 TRBV9 TGTGCCAGCAGCGACGGGGGTGGCGGCAGCTCTGGAAACACCATATATTTT CASSDGGGGSSGNTIYF
- many TRBJ2-6 TRBV9 TGTGCCAGCAGCGCGCAGGGCTCTGGGGCCAACGTCCTGACTTTC CASSAQGSGANVLTF
TRBD2 many TRBJ2-2 TRBV9 TGTGCCAGCAGCTCCAGACTAGCGGTGAACACCGGGGAGCTGTTTTTT CASSSRLAVNTGELFF
TRBD1 many TRBJ2-1 TRBV9 TGTGCCAGCAGCGTTGGGACAGGGGTCTACAATGAGCAGTTCTTC CASSVGTGVYNEQFF
TRBD2 many TRBJ2-1 TRBV9 TGTGCCAGCAGCTTCCTCTCTAGCGGGGGGGCGGGTGAGCAGTTCTTC CASSFLSSGGAGEQFF
- many TRBJ2-2 TRBV9 TGTGCCAGCAGCGTCGGCAGGAGTAACACCGGGGAGCTGTTTTTT CASSVGRSNTGELFF
- many TRBJ2-1 TRBV9 TGTGCCAGCAGCGTAGGGGACGGCTCCTACAATGAGCAGTTCTTC CASSVGDGSYNEQFF
TRBD2 many TRBJ2-3 TRBV9 TGTGCCAGCAGCGCCTCGGGGGGGTTGGGCACAGATACGCAGTATTTT CASSASGGLGTDTQYF
TRBD1 many TRBJ2-2 TRBV9 TGTGCCAGCAGCGTAGGAGACAGGGGTTTTGCCGGGGAGCTGTTTTTT CASSVGDRGFAGELFF
- many TRBJ1-4 TRBV9 TGTGCCAGCAGTTACAGTGCAACTAATGAAAAACTGTTTTTT CASSYSATNEKLFF
TRBD2 many TRBJ2-1 TRBV9 TGTGCCAGCAGCGTAGAACTAGCGGGGGTAGATGAGCAGTTCTTC CASSVELAGVDEQFF
- many TRBJ1-2 TRBV9 TGTGCCAGCAGCGTAGCCCCAGGAGCTAACTATGGCTACACCTTC CASSVAPGANYGYTF
TRBD1 many TRBJ2-1 TRBV9 TGTGCCAGCAGCGTAGGACCGCCGGGACAGGGGACGAATGAGCAGTTCTTC CASSVGPPGQGTNEQFF
- many TRBJ1-1 TRBV9 TGTGCCAGCAGCGCAGGGGTCAACCCCCTGAACACTGAAGCTTTCTTT CASSAGVNPLNTEAFF
TRBD1 many TRBJ2-3 TRBV9 TGTGCCAGCAGCCCGTGGACAGGGGAGACAGATACGCAGTATTTT CASSPWTGETDTQYF
TRBD1 many TRBJ2-5 TRBV9 TGTGCCAGCAGCGCCCCTCGTAACGACAGGGCGAACCAAGAGACCCAGTACTTC CASSAPRNDRANQETQYF
TRBD2 many TRBJ2-5 TRBV9 TGTGCCAGCAGCGTAGCTACTGGCGGGGGGCCCCAAGAGACCCAGTACTTC CASSVATGGGPQETQYF
- medium-sized TRBJ2-2 TRBV9 TGTGCCAGCAGCGTAGGACAGAACACCGGGGAGCTGTTTTTT CASSVGQNTGELFF
TRBD1 many TRBJ2-7 TRBV9 TGTGCCAGCAGCGTAGCACCAGCGGGACAGGGTGACGAGCAGTACTTC CASSVAPAGQGDEQYF
- many TRBJ2-5 TRBV9 TGTGCCAGCAGCGCTACGGAGGGAGTACAAGAGACCCAGTACTTC CASSATEGVQETQYF
TRBD1 many TRBJ2-7 TRBV9 TGTGCCAGCAGCGAGGGACAGTGGTTCTACGAGCAGTACTTC CASSEGQWFYEQYF
TRBD1 medium-sized TRBJ2-5 TRBV9 TGTGCCAGCAGCGCAGGACAGGTCTTACAAGAGACCCAGTACTTC CASSAGQVLQETQYF
- many TRBJ2-5 TRBV9 TGTGCCAGCAGCGTCGGGGTCGAAGAGACCCAGTACTTC CASSVGVEETQYF
TRBD2 many TRBJ2-3 TRBV9 TGTGCCAGCAGCCCCCGACCCGGGACTAGCGGGGGGCCCGGAACAGATACGCAGTATTTT CASSPRPGTSGGPGTDTQYF
- many TRBJ2-7 TRBV9 TGTGCCAGCAGCGTTAGTCAAAGCTCCTACGAGCAGTACTTC CASSVSQSSYEQYF
- many TRBJ1-1 TRBV9 TGTGCCAGCAGCGCCCCTTCAGGAGTTATGAACACTGAAGCTTTCTTT CASSAPSGVMNTEAFF
TRBD2 many TRBJ2-3 TRBV9 TGTGCCAGCAGCACCGGACTAGCGGGGGGCCGTGCTAGCACAGATACGCAGTATTTT CASSTGLAGGRASTDTQYF
TRBD1 many TRBJ1-1 TRBV9 TGTGCCAGCAGCGTAGACCCGGGACAGGGGACTGAAGCTTTCTTT CASSVDPGQGTEAFF
- many TRBJ2-5 TRBV9 TGTGCCAGCAGCGTAGGGGCGGCGGGGGAGACCCAGTACTTC CASSVGAAGETQYF
- many TRBJ1-1 TRBV9 TGTGCCAGCAGCGTAGAGGCAACGAACACTGAAGCTTTCTTT CASSVEATNTEAFF
TRBD2 - TRBJ2-1 TRBV9 TGTGCCAGCAGCCCTAGGACTAGCGGGAGCCCTGAGCAGTTCTTC CASSPRTSGSPEQFF
- many TRBJ2-1 TRBV9 TGTGCCAGCAGCGTAGATAGCTTGGATGAGCAGTTCTTC CASSVDSLDEQFF
- many TRBJ2-7 TRBV9 TGTGCCAGCAGCCCCTCCGGGACGGTAACCTACGAGCAGTACTTC CASSPSGTVTYEQYF
TRBD2 many TRBJ2-1 TRBV9 TGTGCCAGCAGCGTAGGAAGCGGGGGGCAAAATGAGCAGTTCTTC CASSVGSGGQNEQFF
- many TRBJ2-3 TRBV9 TGTGCCAGCAGCGAACGCAACAGGGATACGACAGATACGCAGTATTTT CASSERNRDTTDTQYF
- many TRBJ2-5 TRBV9 TGTGCCAGCAGCGTAGGGGCAGGGGAGGAGACCCAGTACTTC CASSVGAGEETQYF
- many TRBJ2-5 TRBV9 TGTGCCAGCAGCGCAAGTACCCCCGTGGGTGAGACCCAGTACTTC CASSASTPVGETQYF
- many TRBJ1-3 TRBV9 TGTGCCAGCAGCGTAGACACGGGGTGGGGAAACACCATATATTTT CASSVDTGWGNTIYF
- many TRBJ2-7 TRBV9 TGTGCCAGCAGCGGGTCGACAGGATCCTACGAGCAGTACTTC CASSGSTGSYEQYF
TRBD1 many TRBJ2-7 TRBV9 TGTGCCAGCAGCAATGACAGGGCCTCCTACGAGCAGTACTTC CASSNDRASYEQYF
TRBD2 many TRBJ2-1 TRBV9 TGTGCCAGCAGCGTAGAAGGGAGCGGGAGGGGTGGGTACAATGAGCAGTTCTTC CASSVEGSGRGGYNEQFF
- many TRBJ1-6 TRBV9 TGTGCCAGCAGCGTCCTAAGTGGTGGTTCACCCCTCCACTTT CASSVLSGGSPLHF
- many TRBJ2-2 TRBV9 TGTGCCAGCAGCCCCAGGGGGGAGGGGGGCACCGGGGAGCTGTTTTTT CASSPRGEGGTGELFF
TRBD1 many TRBJ2-5 TRBV9 TGTGCCAGCAGCGTAGAATCCCGGACAGGGGGCGAGGGAGAGACCCAGTACTTC CASSVESRTGGEGETQYF
- many TRBJ1-1 TRBV9 TGTGCCAGCAGCGTAGCCTCAGATTGGCAGGTCGGTGGTGCTTTCTTT CASSVASDWQVGGAFF
- many TRBJ1-1 TRBV9 TGTGCCAGCAGCGACTCCCCGGACCCGCAAGTTTCAGGGGCTTTCTTT CASSDSPDPQVSGAFF
- medium-sized TRBJ2-3 TRBV9 TGTGCCAGCAGCATCCGACAGGAACACACAGATACGCAGTATTTT CASSIRQEHTDTQYF
- many TRBJ2-1 TRBV9 TGTGCCAGCAGCGTAGCGGTGTCCTCCTACAATGAGCAGTTCTTC CASSVAVSSYNEQFF
- many TRBJ2-3 TRBV9 TGTGCCAGCAGCGTAGAGGCCCTAGCGATAGATACGCAGTATTTT CASSVEALAIDTQYF
TRBD2 many TRBJ2-1 TRBV9 TGTGCCAGCAGCCCCGTTCTCGGACTAGCCGGGTTCAATGAGCAGTTCTTC CASSPVLGLAGFNEQFF
TRBD1 many TRBJ1-2 TRBV9 TGTGCCAGCAGCGTAGCCGGACAGGGCACCAACTATGGCTACACCTTC CASSVAGQGTNYGYTF
- many TRBJ2-5 TRBV9 TGTGCCAGCAGCGTAGGAGCGTCCGAGGGAGAGACCCAGTACTTC CASSVGASEGETQYF
TRBD1 few TRBJ2-3 TRBV9 TGTGCCAGCAGCGTAGGCCGGGACAGTCAAGGCCGCACAGATACGCAGTATTTT CASSVGRDSQGRTDTQYF